Below, 23 T cell receptor beta chains from the same sample are listed, as sequenced in a study of graft-versus-host responses after intestinal transplantation. These receptors are not linked to any known antigen. Using immunoSEQ multiplex PCR, the repertoire was profiled, and TCRdb retains in-frame clones only, with some absent. Of around 88,000 clones in the sample, approximately 90% were seen once. This sample comprised unstimulated CD8+ T cells sorted from spleen or lymph node cells, obtained before transplant. All receptors come from a human donor who was the organ donor for an intestinal transplant.

The chain uses TRBV5-6 and TRBJ2-3; D is possibly TRBD1 or TRBD2 (5 bases each). V lost 3 bases and J lost 3, with 17 bases in between. From germline, CDR1 is SGHDT and CDR2 YYEEEE. The CDR3 totals 16 residues. The CDR3 here is CASSSKGRGWTDTQYF. CDR3 coding DNA: TGTGCCAGCAGCTCCAAAGGACGGGGCTGGACAGATACGCAGTATTTT.

The rearrangement uses TRBV6-1 and TRBJ1-5, with TRBD1 as a possible D gene (6 bases). CDR3 length equals 14 residues. V was trimmed by 5 bases and J by 5 bases, leaving 13 bases between them. From germline, CDR1 is MNHNS and CDR2 SASEGT. The CDR3 coding sequence is TGTGCCAGCAGTATAACAGGGTACGATCAGCCCCAGCATTTT. It specifies CASSITGYDQPQHF.

The rearrangement joins TRBV9 to TRBJ2-3; 13 bases align to TRBD2. V was clipped by 4 bases and J by 5 bases; unmatched bases: 4. Germline V lookup: CDR1 SGDLS, CDR2 YYNGEE. The CDR3 length is 15 residues. The CDR3 DNA reads as TGTGCCAGCAGCTCCGGGACTAGCGGGATAGATACGCAGTATTTT. Translating it yields CASSSGTSGIDTQYF.

The gene calls are TRBV6-4 and TRBJ1-2, with a possible D match to TRBD1 (5 bases). CDR3 length equals 16 residues. Germline assignment: CDR1 MRHNA and CDR2 SNTAGT. Deletions cut 9 bases from V and 7 bases from J, with 27 bases between. The CDR3 reads CARTIRQCPLGAGYTF. The CDR3, as DNA: TGTGCCAGAACTATCAGACAGTGCCCTCTCGGAGCTGGCTACACCTTC.

The gene calls are TRBV5-6 and TRBJ2-1; 7 positions match TRBD2. V dropped 1 base and J dropped 9; count of bases not matched to a gene: 13. The V gene's germline CDR1 is SGHDT and CDR2 YYEEEE. This CDR3 comprises 16 residues. The CDR3 nucleotides are TGTGCCAGCAGCTTGCCCGGACTAGTTATTACGGGTGAGCAGTTCTTC. This sequence encodes CASSLPGLVITGEQFF. Supplemented by reference TRBV5-6 and TRBJ2-1, the full variable domain reads DAGVTQSPTHLIKTRGQQVTLRCSPKSGHDTVSWYQQALGQGPQFIFQYYEEEERQRGNFPDRFSGHQFPNYSSELNVNALLLGDSALYLCASSLPGLVITGEQFFGPGTRLTVL.

The gene calls are TRBV6-5 and TRBJ1-2; 9 positions match TRBD1. The trim removed 2 bases at V and 2 bases at J, leaving 6 bases unmatched. This CDR3 has 16 residues. Per germline, CDR1 MNHEY and CDR2 SVGAGI. The CDR3 DNA reads as TGTGCCAGCAGTTACGAACCAACAGGGGGCAACTATGGCTACACCTTC. This translates into CASSYEPTGGNYGYTF.

The chain has TRBV27 and TRBJ2-1; TRBD2 matches 12 bases. After removal of 5 bases from V and 8 bases from J, the junction contained 7 bases not matched to a gene. Germline V gene lookup returns CDR1 MNHEY and CDR2 SMNVEV (reference sequence). This CDR3 has 15 residues. The DNA of the CDR3 is TGTGCCAGCAGTCTATGGACTAGCGGGATGCATGAGCAGTTCTTC. Translated, it gives CASSLWTSGMHEQFF.

This chain connects TRBV6-1 to TRBJ2-2; D ambiguous. The CDR3 covers 14 residues. CDR1 MNHNS and CDR2 SASEGT come from the germline V gene. The V end was cut by 1 base, the J end by 3 bases, with 6 bases between. CDR3 protein: CASSEGVYTGELFF. CDR3 in DNA: TGTGCCAGCAGTGAAGGGGTATACACCGGGGAGCTGTTTTTT.

The V call is TRBV5-4, the J call TRBJ2-1; 11 nucleotides line up with TRBD2. The CDR3 sequence is 19 residues long. In germline, CDR1 is SGHNT, CDR2 YYREEE (reference sequence). V shed 4 bases, J shed 1 base, and the junction held 13 bases outside the gene matches. The CDR3, as DNA: TGTGCCAGCAGCACTAGCGGGAGTATTCCGATCGAGTCCTACAATGAGCAGTTCTTC. Translating gives CASSTSGSIPIESYNEQFF.

The chain uses TRBV27 and TRBJ2-7, with TRBD1 as a possible D gene (7 bases). CDR3 length equals 14 residues. V was cut by 8 bases and J by 4 bases, with 18 bases left in between. CDR1 is MNHEY, CDR2 SMNVEV, per germline (reference sequence). CDR3 sequence: CASAQEAGGYEQYF. The CDR3 nucleotides read TGTGCCAGCGCCCAGGAGGCAGGGGGGTACGAGCAGTACTTC.

The rearrangement joins TRBV5-5 to TRBJ2-2; 9 nucleotides line up with TRBD1. Germline values: CDR1 SGHKS, CDR2 YYEKEE (reference sequence). V was clipped by 5 bases and J by 9 bases; unmatched bases: 11. This CDR3 spans 15 amino acids. Here the CDR3 reads CASSSVGTGSWELFF. The CDR3 nucleotides read TGTGCCAGCAGTTCCGTCGGGACAGGGAGTTGGGAGCTGTTTTTT.

This rearrangement joins TRBV25-1 to TRBJ2-2, with 7 bases fitting TRBD2. The V segment lost 8 bases and the J segment 1 base; nucleotides outside the gene matches: 10. CDR3 length: 16 amino acids. Germline CDR1 reads MGHDK; CDR2 reads SYGVNS. CDR3 sequence (DNA): TGTGCCAGCGAAGGGCGGCTAGCGGAGAACACCGGGGAGCTGTTTTTT. The encoded protein is CASEGRLAENTGELFF.

The table lists this clone with a count of one. This chain's CDR3 is CSAEGVGQFF. Written as DNA, the CDR3 is TGCAGTGCCGAAGGGGTAGGGCAGTTCTTC. V is TRBV20-1 and J is TRBJ2-1; D may be TRBD1 (5 bases). Trimming left V 6 bases short and J 12 bases short, with 12 bases between. Germline assignment: CDR1 DFQATT and CDR2 SNEGSKA (reference sequence). CDR3 length: 10 amino acids.

This clone appeared once. The V and J genes are TRBV9 and TRBJ2-1, with D perhaps being TRBD1 or TRBD2 (5 bases each). The CDR3 runs to 15 residues. Germline loops: CDR1 SGDLS, CDR2 YYNGEE. Trimming removed 0 bases at V and 4 bases at J, with 11 bases between. The CDR3 reads CASSVALGPYNEQFF. Written as DNA, the CDR3 is TGTGCCAGCAGCGTAGCTTTGGGACCATACAATGAGCAGTTCTTC.

J is TRBJ1-6 and V is TRBV27, with D possibly being TRBD1 (5 bases). The CDR3 totals 18 residues. Trimming shortened V by 6 bases and J by 3 bases, and 21 bases separated the two germline ends. Germline values: CDR1 MNHEY, CDR2 SMNVEV (reference sequence). CDR3 bases: TGTGCCAGCAGCTCCCATGGGGGGACCCCCAACTATAATTCACCCCTCCACTTT. Its protein is CASSSHGGTPNYNSPLHF.

The chain joins TRBV9 to TRBJ2-3; 8 nucleotides agree with TRBD2. V was pared by 5 bases and J by 6 bases, with 8 bases of the junction left unmatched. In germline, CDR1 is SGDLS, CDR2 YYNGEE. The CDR3 consists of 14 residues. This CDR3 is CASSSTGGLDTQYF. CDR3 in DNA: TGTGCCAGCAGTTCTACGGGGGGGCTCGATACGCAGTATTTT.

This rearrangement joins TRBV9 to TRBJ2-7, with D possibly matching TRBD1 (5 bases). The CDR3 totals 14 residues. CDR1 SGDLS and CDR2 YYNGEE come from the germline V gene. V was cut by 0 bases and J by 3 bases, with 10 bases left in between. The CDR3: CASSVGGRVYEQYF. DNA of the CDR3: TGTGCCAGCAGCGTAGGGGGCAGGGTCTACGAGCAGTACTTC.

This rearrangement joins TRBV18 to TRBJ2-2; D perhaps matches TRBD1 (6 bases). Germline loops: CDR1 KGHSH, CDR2 LQKENI. The CDR3 contains 19 residues. Trimming removed 6 bases at V and 0 bases at J, with 23 bases between. DNA for the CDR3: TGTGCCAGCTCCCAAGACAGGAGGCAACCGACCGCGAACACCGGGGAGCTGTTTTTT. It codes for CASSQDRRQPTANTGELFF.

The chain employs TRBV30 and TRBJ2-7; either TRBD1 or TRBD2 may supply D (5 bases each). This CDR3 is 12 amino acids long. Trimming cost V 4 bases and J 6 bases, with 13 bases left between them. CDR1 and CDR2 (germline): GTSNPN, SVGIG (reference sequence). The CDR3 nucleotides read TGTGCCTGGATTCTGAGGGGCTGCGAGCAGTACTTC. Encoded protein: CAWILRGCEQYF.

The chain has TRBV6-4 and TRBJ2-3, with D unresolved. The CDR3 contains 13 residues. Trimming removed 2 bases at V and 2 bases at J, with 5 bases between. The germline CDR1 and CDR2 sequences are MRHNA and SNTAGT. The CDR3 loop is CASSDRNTDTQYF. The DNA for the CDR3 is TGTGCCAGCAGTGACAGGAACACAGATACGCAGTATTTT.

On this clone itself: Germline is not matched at one junction end, which may reflect a read error. V is TRBV27 and J is TRBJ2-7; no reliable D call. The CDR3 sequence is 14 residues long. The germline V gene has CDR1 MNHEY and CDR2 SMNVEV (reference sequence). DNA for the CDR3: TGTTCCAGCAGCCTAACGAAACGGGCCCTCGAGCAGTACTTC. It yields the protein CSSSLTKRALEQYF.

This clone is labeled medium-sized. The chain combines TRBV7-2 with TRBJ2-1; no definite D call. V was trimmed by 1 base and J by 0 bases, leaving 13 bases between them. This CDR3 has 17 residues. CDR1 SGHTA and CDR2 FQGNSA come from the germline V gene. This CDR3 reads CASSLGTTPSSYNEQFF. The CDR3 coding sequence is TGTGCCAGCAGCTTAGGTACTACCCCCAGCTCCTACAATGAGCAGTTCTTC.

The chain recombines TRBV5-5 with TRBJ1-1; the match to TRBD1 covers 7 bases. The CDR3 totals 14 residues. Germline-derived CDR1 and CDR2 are SGHKS and YYEKEE (reference sequence). The ends lost 0 bases at V and 5 bases at J; junction bases unmatched: 4. CDR3 sequence (DNA): TGTGCCAGCAGCTTGGTAGCAGGGGGGACTGAAGCTTTCTTT. Translating it yields CASSLVAGGTEAFF.